One and the same sample provided the 31 T cell receptor beta chains below, sequenced in a study of human T cells and chemical hapten exposure. Time point specified: healthy volunteer bleed at 6 weeks. The authors' total RNA extraction used unfractionated whole blood. Each CDR3 protein is one row after TCRdb ran MiXCR on the RACE reads. Counted here are 70,000 to 95,000 distinct CDR3 sequences, around 9.3% occurring once; the ten biggest clones make up about 1.8%. Sequencing was performed on whole blood. These receptors were collected from a female donor in good health. Some clones in this sample may be carry-over from other donors' samples.

The table lists this clonotype with a few counts. V gene TRBV5-1 combines with J gene TRBJ1-2; D ambiguous. Germline V gene sequence: CDR1 SGHRS, CDR2 YFSETQ. V was pared by 4 bases and J by 3 bases, with 10 bases between. This CDR3 has 13 amino acids. The CDR3 DNA reads TGCGCCAGCAGCCCAAAAAATGACTATGGCTACACCTTC. Amino acid sequence: CASSPKNDYGYTF.

There are a few counts of this clonotype. This sequence joins TRBV10-3 and TRBJ2-7; 7 bases fit TRBD1. The trim removed 9 bases at V and 6 bases at J, leaving 11 bases unmatched. This CDR3 comprises 13 residues. CDR1 and CDR2 from the germline V gene are ENHRY and SYGVKD. CDR3 residues: CAIMTGYSSEQYF. The CDR3 nucleotides read TGTGCCATAATGACAGGGTATTCTTCCGAGCAGTACTTC.

V usage is TRBV19 and J usage is TRBJ1-2; D is ambiguous. Germline CDR1 is LNHDA and CDR2 is SQIVND (reference sequence). The length of the CDR3 is 15 residues. Trimming stripped 7 bases from V and 4 bases from J, with 19 bases between. Here the CDR3 DNA reads TGTGCCAGTATAGTGTCCTCGGAATTTAGCTATGGCTACACCTTC. This translates into CASIVSSEFSYGYTF.

A few counts support this clonotype. DNA of the CDR3: TGTGCCAGCAGCGCTAGGGACAGGGACAGTCGAGAGACCCAGTACTTC. This gives the protein CASSARDRDSRETQYF. This chain links TRBV9 with TRBJ2-5, with TRBD1 identical over 9 bases. Trimming took 3 bases from V and 4 from J; bases not matched to a gene: 10. Germline-derived CDR1 and CDR2 are SGDLS and YYNGEE. This CDR3 is 16 amino acids long. The complete variable domain, with remaining parts taken from reference TRBV9 and TRBJ2-5, reads DSGVTQTPKHLITATGQRVTLRCSPRSGDLSVYWYQQSLDQGLQFLIQYYNGEERAKGNILERFSAQQFPDLHSELNLSSLELGDSALYFCASSARDRDSRETQYFGPGTRLLVL.

This clonotype occurred many times. This rearrangement joins TRBV12-3 or TRBV12-4 to TRBJ2-7; D gene unclear. This CDR3 is built from 13 residues. Trimming took 3 bases from V and 6 from J, leaving 12 bases between them. The CDR3, as DNA: TGTGCCAGCAGTTTGACGGGCGCCGGCGAGCAGTACTTC. It encodes CASSLTGAGEQYF.

This clonotype has at least ten counts. The rearrangement uses TRBV2 and TRBJ2-3; 10 nucleotides align to TRBD2. The junction had 6 bases not matched to a gene; V was cut back by 6 bases and J by 6 bases. Germline assignment: CDR1 SNHLY and CDR2 FYNNEI. CDR3 length equals 14 residues. CDR3 amino acids: CASRGPTSGDTQYF. The CDR3 DNA is TGTGCCAGCAGGGGCCCGACTAGCGGGGATACGCAGTATTTT.

The CDR3: CASSQDRTGYGYTF. CDR3 sequence (DNA): TGTGCCAGCAGCCAAGATCGGACAGGGTATGGCTACACCTTC. The V gene is TRBV4-2, the J gene TRBJ1-2; 8 nucleotides align to TRBD1. The length of the CDR3 is 14 residues. Germline values: CDR1 LGHNA, CDR2 YNFKEQ. Trimming at V came to 0 bases and at J to 5 bases, leaving 2 bases not matched to a gene.

A few counts support this clonotype. The chain employs TRBV4-1 and TRBJ1-2; 10 bases agree with TRBD1. V lost 0 bases and J lost 2; bases outside the gene matches: 9. This CDR3 comprises 18 residues. Per the germline V gene, CDR1 is MGHRA and CDR2 is YSYEKL. The CDR3 nucleotides are TGCGCCAGCAGCCAAGATCGGGGACAGGGGATAAGGAACTATGGCTACACCTTC. It encodes CASSQDRGQGIRNYGYTF.

At least ten counts were recorded for this clonotype. CDR3 residues: CASSLDRTSNNEQFF. The CDR3 DNA is TGTGCCAGCAGCTTAGACAGGACTAGCAACAATGAGCAGTTCTTC. This sequence joins TRBV7-2 and TRBJ2-1, with TRBD2 matching 8 bases. CDR3 size: 15 residues. Germline-derived CDR1 and CDR2 are SGHTA and FQGNSA. V lost 1 base and J lost 5; bases outside the gene matches: 4.

Many counts were recorded for this clonotype. The chain joins TRBV6-6 to TRBJ1-2; 8 bases line up with TRBD1. The CDR3 runs to 15 residues. Germline trimming cut 2 bases from V and 4 bases from J; bases unmatched to any gene: 6. CDR1 is MNHNY and CDR2 is SVGAGI in the germline V gene (reference sequence). CDR3 residues: CASSYGRGPGYGYTF. CDR3 nucleotide sequence: TGTGCCAGCAGTTACGGCAGGGGGCCGGGCTATGGCTACACCTTC.

This clonotype was observed at least ten times. CDR3: CASSFATEKLFF. The CDR3 bases are TGTGCCAGCAGCTTCGCGACTGAAAAACTGTTTTTT. The chain uses TRBV5-5 and TRBJ1-4; D call uncertain. CDR3 length equals 12 residues. CDR1 and CDR2 (germline): SGHKS, YYEKEE (reference sequence). Trimming left V 2 bases short and J 7 bases short, with 6 bases between.

The chain joins TRBV20-1 to TRBJ2-7, with D perhaps TRBD2 (5 bases). Germline CDR1 DFQATT, CDR2 SNEGSKA (reference sequence). The length of the CDR3 is 11 residues. Trimming shortened V by 6 bases and J by 6 bases, and 12 bases separated the two germline ends. The CDR3 spells CSARAGIEQYF. DNA of the CDR3: TGCAGTGCCCGCGCCGGGATCGAGCAGTACTTC.

This clonotype was counted between two and nine times. This sequence joins TRBV18 and TRBJ2-7, with D possibly matching TRBD1 (6 bases). V was cut by 3 bases and J by 0 bases, with 12 bases left in between. This CDR3 contains 15 residues. CDR1 and CDR2 (germline): KGHSH, LQKENI. The CDR3 bases are TGTGCCAGCTCACCGACCAGGGGCCACTCCTACGAGCAGTACTTC. Translated, it gives CASSPTRGHSYEQYF. Full variable domain (remainder filled in from reference TRBV18 and TRBJ2-7): NAGVMQNPRHLVRRRGQEARLRCSPMKGHSHVYWYRQLPEEGLKFMVYLQKENIIDESGMPKERFSAEFPKEGPSILRIQQVVRGDSAAYFCASSPTRGHSYEQYFGPGTRLTVT.

Of note for this clonotype: A read error is possible here, since a much larger clone lies one base away. This rearrangement joins TRBV10-2 to TRBJ1-1; no clear D. CDR1 is WSHSY and CDR2 is SAAADI in the germline V gene. The CDR3 contains 15 residues. The ends were cut back, 2 bases at V and 5 bases at J, with 15 bases in the middle. In DNA, the CDR3 is TGCGCCAGCAGTGAGGGGTGGAGGCGTAGGACTGAAGCTTTCTTT. Translating gives CASSEGWRRRTEAFF.

This rearrangement joins TRBV20-1 to TRBJ2-3; D is undetermined. The ends were cut back, 0 bases at V and 0 bases at J, with 13 bases in the middle. Germline V CDR1 and CDR2: DFQATT, SNEGSKA (reference sequence). The CDR3 has 16 amino acids. The DNA for the CDR3 is TGCAGTGCTAGAGATCTTGGTCAGGCTAGCACAGATACGCAGTATTTT. It is translated as CSARDLGQASTDTQYF.

There are many counts of this clonotype. The chain uses TRBV11-2 and TRBJ2-1; a possible D gene is TRBD2 (6 bases). The V gene lost 0 bases and the J gene lost 0 bases, with 27 bases spanning the gap. This CDR3 contains 22 residues. CDR1 is SGHAT, CDR2 FQNNGV, per germline. This CDR3 is CASSLDDVVGLLQKSSYNEQFF. Written as DNA, the CDR3 is TGTGCCAGCAGCTTAGACGATGTTGTGGGACTCCTACAAAAAAGCTCCTACAATGAGCAGTTCTTC. Looking up the rest from reference TRBV11-2 and TRBJ2-1 gives the full variable domain: EAGVAQSPRYKIIEKRQSVAFWCNPISGHATLYWYQQILGQGPKLLIQFQNNGVVDDSQLPKDRFSAERLKGVDSTLKIQPAKLEDSAVYLCASSLDDVVGLLQKSSYNEQFFGPGTRLTVL.

The rearrangement links TRBV20-1 to TRBJ2-1; D gene unclear. This CDR3 contains 14 residues. The germline gives CDR1 DFQATT, CDR2 SNEGSKA (reference sequence). Trimming stripped 6 bases from V and 3 bases from J, with 15 bases between. CDR3 nucleotides: TGCAGTGCGCCGACATTTTACCGCTACAATGAGCAGTTCTTC. Its translation: CSAPTFYRYNEQFF.

This clonotype was counted only a few times. The chain joins TRBV5-1 to TRBJ2-3; D uncertain. Trimming stripped 4 bases from V and 8 bases from J, with 23 bases between. Germline V CDR1 and CDR2: SGHRS, YFSETQ. This CDR3 comprises 16 residues. The CDR3, as DNA: TGCGCCAGCAGCCCTGGCGGCTCCCGACGAGGTCTTACGCAGTATTTT. This gives the protein CASSPGGSRRGLTQYF.

This clonotype was counted many times. The chain joins TRBV5-1 to TRBJ1-1; 7 positions agree with TRBD1. Germline CDR1 reads SGHRS; CDR2 reads YFSETQ. J lost 2 bases, V lost 7 bases, and 8 bases had no gene match. There are 14 residues in the CDR3. In DNA, the CDR3 is TGCGCCAGCCGAAGGACAGGTACAAACACTGAAGCTTTCTTT. Encoded protein: CASRRTGTNTEAFF.

This clonotype was detected ten times or more. This rearrangement joins TRBV7-2 to TRBJ2-5; 10 bases align to TRBD1. The junction had 5 bases not matched to a gene; V was cut back by 5 bases and J by 5 bases. CDR3 length: 14 residues. Germline V gives CDR1 SGHTA, CDR2 FQGNSA. The CDR3 loop is CASSQDRGLETQYF. CDR3 nucleotide sequence: TGTGCCAGCAGCCAAGACAGGGGGCTGGAGACCCAGTACTTC.

This clonotype was seen a handful of times. The chain recombines TRBV4-3 with TRBJ1-1, with 8 bases aligning to TRBD1. V shed 0 bases and J 5 bases; nucleotides not matched to a gene: 5. Germline V gene data show CDR1 as LGHNA and CDR2 as YSLEER. This CDR3 is built from 15 residues. In DNA, the CDR3 is TGCGCCAGCAGCCAAGACGGACAGGGAAATACTGAAGCTTTCTTT. The encoded protein is CASSQDGQGNTEAFF.

The chain joins TRBV20-1 to TRBJ1-5; a possible D gene is TRBD1 (5 bases). V lost 3 bases to trimming and J lost 9 bases, with 12 bases between them. Germline V gives CDR1 DFQATT, CDR2 SNEGSKA (reference sequence). The CDR3 length is 12 residues. CDR3 nucleotide sequence: TGCAGTGCTAGTCAGGGCCCTCGGCCCCAGCATTTT. The encoded protein is CSASQGPRPQHF.

This clonotype showed up just a few times. V gene TRBV7-2 combines with J gene TRBJ2-6; D is uncertain. CDR1 and CDR2 from the germline V gene are SGHTA and FQGNSA. The CDR3 has 14 amino acids. The germline V and J ends were trimmed by 0 bases and 9 bases, with 9 bases remaining between them. CDR3 bases: TGTGCCAGCAGCTTAGCGGTCGAGAACAACGTCCTGACTTTC. It is translated as CASSLAVENNVLTF. The full variable domain, in which reference TRBV7-2 and TRBJ2-6 provide the parts outside the CDR3, is GAGVSQSPSNKVTEKGKDVELRCDPISGHTALYWYRQSLGQGLEFLIYFQGNSAPDKSGLPSDRFSAERTGGSVSTLTIQRTQQEDSAVYLCASSLAVENNVLTFGAGSRLTVL.

The chain joins TRBV7-9 to TRBJ2-7; D may be TRBD1 or TRBD2 (5 bases each). Looked up from germline, CDR1 is SEHNR and CDR2 is FQNEAQ (reference sequence). The V gene lost 5 bases and the J gene lost 1 base, with 12 bases spanning the gap. The CDR3 spans 14 residues. CDR3 protein: CASSAQGASYEQYF. The CDR3 nucleotides read TGTGCCAGCAGCGCCCAGGGAGCATCCTACGAGCAGTACTTC.

This clonotype was seen a few times. The V and J genes are TRBV14 and TRBJ1-2; D gene unclear. V lost 2 bases and J 4 bases, leaving 20 bases between the germline ends. The CDR3 loop spans 17 amino acids. The germline gives CDR1 SGHDN, CDR2 FVKESK. The CDR3 DNA follows: TGTGCCAGCAGCCAACATGGTACAGCGAAAAGTGTCTATGGCTACACCTTC. It specifies CASSQHGTAKSVYGYTF.

In this sample, this clonotype turned up many times. The chain combines TRBV28 with TRBJ2-3; 11 bases line up with TRBD2. The CDR3 runs 15 residues. Trimming removed 5 bases from V and 8 bases from J; junction bases left unmatched: 9. CDR1 MDHEN and CDR2 SYDVKM come from the germline V gene. CDR3 in amino acids: CASSLTSGGGGTQYF. The CDR3 DNA reads TGTGCCAGCAGTCTAACTAGCGGGGGTGGCGGTACGCAGTATTTT.

This chain joins TRBV7-8 and TRBJ2-7; D not certain. V lost 5 bases and J lost 5, with 13 bases in between. Germline assignment: CDR1 SGHVS and CDR2 FQNEAQ. This CDR3 has 13 amino acids. The DNA for the CDR3 is TGTGCCAGCAGCCCCCCCAGGATCGACGAGCAGTACTTC. This codes for CASSPPRIDEQYF.

This clonotype was seen repeatedly, ten times or more. The rearrangement joins TRBV5-1 to TRBJ1-1; TRBD1 matches at 10 bases. CDR1 SGHRS and CDR2 YFSETQ come from the germline V gene. CDR3 length: 14 amino acids. J was trimmed by 5 bases and V by 4 bases; bases with no gene match: 5. The CDR3 loop reads CASSLGQGVTEAFF. CDR3 nucleotide sequence: TGCGCCAGCAGCCTAGGACAGGGGGTTACTGAAGCTTTCTTT.

On this clonotype itself: This sequence may be a read error, since a much larger clone differs from it by one base. The rearrangement uses TRBV12-3 or TRBV12-4 and TRBJ1-1, with D hard to call. The CDR3 sequence is 12 residues long. CDR3 residues: CVSSKEWPEAFF. In DNA, the CDR3 is TGTGTCAGCAGTAAAGAGTGGCCTGAAGCTTTCTTT.

This clonotype was counted ten times or more. This sequence joins TRBV14 and TRBJ2-7; the D call may be TRBD1 or TRBD2 (5 bases each). V lost 4 bases, J lost 6 bases, and 10 bases lay in between. Germline assignment: CDR1 SGHDN and CDR2 FVKESK. The CDR3 spans 12 residues. The CDR3 spells CASSPGTAEQYF. The CDR3 nucleotides read TGTGCCAGCAGCCCCGGGACGGCCGAGCAGTACTTC.

This clonotype was counted only a few times. The rearrangement joins TRBV7-9 to TRBJ2-1; possibly TRBD2 for D (6 bases). The CDR3 contains 15 residues. Germline CDR1 is SEHNR and CDR2 is FQNEAQ (reference sequence). The V end was cut by 2 bases, the J end by 5 bases, with 13 bases between. DNA for the CDR3: TGTGCCAGCAGCTTAACGGGGGTCCTTCACAATGAGCAGTTCTTC. Translating gives CASSLTGVLHNEQFF. Full variable domain (missing parts from reference TRBV7-9 and TRBJ2-1): DTGVSQNPRHKITKRGQNVTFRCDPISEHNRLYWYRQTLGQGPEFLTYFQNEAQLEKSRLLSDRFSAERPKGSFSTLEIQRTEQGDSAMYLCASSLTGVLHNEQFFGPGTRLTVL.